This TCR beta chain was sequenced for a study of T cell responses to AZD1222 COVID-19 vaccine. General study findings and limits: A reported finding is that nearly half of spike-specific TCRs target unmutated variant regions. Recipients of two AZD1222 doses showed rising Spike-specific TCR breadth and depth. Most donors were white British and more were female, and clonal diversity was possibly underestimated. The CD4 TCRs associated with vaccination extended across spike and predominated at 160-218 and 743-854.

For this clone: The antigen is undetermined.

Assay used: immunoSEQ multiplex PCR; TCRdb lists only in-frame clones, some missing. The sample includes nearly 35,000 clones, 75% to 90% of them seen just once. The TCR comes from an adult in good health. The material sequenced was peripheral blood, taken on day 0 of AZD1222 vaccination.

The CDR3 coding sequence is TGTGCCAGCAGGAGAGGCGAAAGGGGTTCACCCCTCCACTTT. It is translated as CASRRGERGSPLHF. This chain uses TRBV6-5 with TRBJ1-6, with TRBD1 as a possible D gene (5 bases). CDR1 is MNHEY, CDR2 SVGAGI, per germline. This CDR3 is 14 amino acids long. V was clipped by 6 bases and J by 9 bases, with 15 bases between them.